This TCR beta chain was observed in a study of CD8+ T cells in alopecia areata. Study-level information: Tofacitinib ran 6 to 18 months, followed by 6 months off drug.

General study findings and limits: Researchers reported that TCR sharing among patients proved less clear than in mice, possibly HLA-linked. Higher clonality and more expanded CD8+ clones appeared in lesional than normal scalp.

The sample's treatment: oral pan-JAK inhibitor, 5-10 mg twice daily. Extraction of RNA preceded its reverse transcription into cDNA, which served as the sequencing template. Sequencing used immunoSEQ multiplex PCR; TCRdb keeps in-frame clones, though not all of them. There are around 100,000 clones in the sample; about 71% occur only once, and 15% to 20% lies in the top ten. The CDR3 has 15 amino acids. V was cut by 1 base and J by 5 bases, with 15 bases left in between. The germline V gene encodes CDR1 SQVTM and CDR2 ANQGSEA. This clone appeared a single time. Its specificity is not known. Sequencing used CD8+ T cells sorted from blood, obtained at week 44, from a patient treated with tofacitinib. This sequence joins TRBV29-1 and TRBJ2-1; a possible D gene is TRBD2 (6 bases). This TCR came from a human donor with alopecia areata. The CDR3 DNA sequence: TGCAGCGTTGAAGCCCCCAAGGGACTCGACAATGAGCAGTTCTTC. Amino acid sequence: CSVEAPKGLDNEQFF.